This T cell receptor beta chain was profiled in a study of vaccination effects on CD4 cells after COVID-19. Antigen-specific CD4+ T cells expanded by the ViraFEST assay with viral peptide pools were then sequenced. Culturing for 10 days preceded CD4+ T cell isolation. Subjects were given two BNT162b2 or mRNA-1273 vaccine doses. With approximately 9.8 ug/ml peptides and 7.5 to 10 IU/ml IL-2, roughly 2.1 million PBMC per well were cultured. Sequenced by immunoSEQ multiplex PCR; TCRdb stores in-frame clones only, minus some. Of about 35,000 clones listed, more than 75% were seen once; the top ten hold about 1.6%. On this clone itself: The antigen is unknown.

The material sequenced was CD4+ T cells from PBMCs cultured with HCoV-NL63 spike peptides, taken after COVID-19 vaccination. The source of this sequence is a human donor who received a COVID-19 vaccine. Some clones in this sample may be carry-over from other donors' samples.

The CDR3 spells CATSRGDSGSTEAFF. The CDR3 nucleotides read TGTGCCACCAGCAGAGGGGACTCAGGGAGCACTGAAGCTTTCTTT. This sequence joins TRBV15 and TRBJ1-1; a weak D match, TRBD1 (5 bases). From germline, CDR1 is LNHNV and CDR2 YYDKDF (reference sequence). Trimming stripped 1 base from V and 4 bases from J, with 13 bases between. The CDR3 contains 15 residues.